Listed below are T cell receptor beta chains from one sample, sequenced in a study of CD8+ T cells in alopecia areata. Here immunoSEQ multiplex PCR was the method, and the copy in TCRdb shows in-frame clones only, minus some. The sample contains approximately 150,000 clones, 55% to 65% of which appear only once. The sample was CD4+ T cells sorted from blood. These receptors were obtained from a human donor in good health. Each CDR3 is given with its conserved first and last residue. The D gene is left open where the match is weak. Rows give clone size only sometimes, using once, few, many, or a class for an expanded clone.

NA,NA,TRBJ2-3,TRBV29-1,CSVVWPGTHTDTQYF,TGCAGCGTTGTGTGGCCGGGGACCCACACAGATACGCAGTATTTT
NA,many,TRBJ1-2,TRBV23-1,CASSRGSSGYTF,TGCGCCAGCAGTAGAGGCTCGTCCGGCTACACCTTC
NA,NA,TRBJ1-5,TRBV6-7,CASVEIRHF,TGTGCCAGCGTGGAAATTCGTCATTTT
TRBD1,few,TRBJ1-1,TRBV6-1,CASRGQGFTEAFF,TGTGCCAGCAGAGGACAGGGCTTCACTGAAGCTTTCTTT
NA,NA,TRBJ2-3,TRBV29-1,CSVEGPVRDTQYF,TGCAGCGTTGAAGGCCCGGTCCGGGATACGCAGTATTTT
TRBD1,NA,TRBJ1-5,TRBV28,CASSPRGQNQPQHF,TGTGCCAGCAGCCCTCGGGGACAGAATCAGCCCCAGCATTTT
TRBD1,NA,TRBJ2-4,TRBV6-5,CASSYSTQGRNIQYF,TGTGCCAGCAGTTACTCGACACAGGGGAGAAACATTCAGTACTTC
TRBD2,NA,TRBJ2-7,TRBV25-1,CASSATSGSSYEQYF,TGTGCCAGCAGTGCGACTAGCGGGAGCTCCTACGAGCAGTACTTC
TRBD1,NA,TRBJ2-7,TRBV11-1,CASSLSTGVYEQYF,TGTGCCAGCAGCTTATCGACAGGGGTCTACGAGCAGTACTTC
TRBD1,NA,TRBJ2-7,TRBV27,CASRRTGANEQYF,TGTGCCAGCCGAAGGACAGGGGCCAACGAGCAGTACTTC
NA,NA,TRBJ2-2,TRBV5-6,CASSLPGRTPGELFF,TGTGCCAGCAGCTTACCGGGGAGAACTCCCGGGGAGCTGTTTTTT
TRBD2,NA,TRBJ2-1,TRBV6-5,CASSYYGTSGGNEQFF,TGTGCCAGCAGTTACTATGGGACTAGCGGGGGCAATGAGCAGTTCTTC
TRBD1,NA,TRBJ2-7,TRBV25-1,CASSHRDRVTYEQYF,TGTGCCAGCAGTCACCGGGACAGGGTCACCTACGAGCAGTACTTC
NA,NA,TRBJ1-4,TRBV6-5,CASRPDRRGREKLFF,TGTGCCAGCAGACCCGACAGGCGCGGGAGGGAAAAACTGTTTTTT
TRBD1,NA,TRBJ1-2,TRBV25-1,CASRAGGAGSDGYTF,TGTGCCAGCAGAGCAGGGGGGGCCGGGTCGGATGGCTACACCTTC
TRBD1,NA,TRBJ1-2,TRBV27,CASSLQGNYGYTF,TGTGCCAGCAGCCTACAGGGGAACTATGGCTACACCTTC
NA,NA,TRBJ1-4,TRBV6-5,CASRVRIGWEKLFF,TGTGCCAGCAGGGTTCGAATAGGCTGGGAAAAACTGTTTTTT
NA,few,TRBJ1-5,TRBV27,CASSSLRGPGATSASQHF,TGTGCCAGCAGCTCCCTACGCGGTCCCGGGGCCACCTCAGCGTCCCAGCATTTT
TRBD1,NA,TRBJ2-7,TRBV4-1,CASSQPGQGYEQYF,TGCGCCAGCAGCCAGCCGGGACAGGGCTACGAGCAGTACTTC
TRBD2,NA,TRBJ2-3,TRBV4-2,CASSQELTSGSKDTQYF,TGTGCCAGCAGCCAAGAACTCACTAGCGGGAGTAAAGATACGCAGTATTTT
NA,few,TRBJ1-2,TRBV18,CASSPQQEPKRGYTF,TGTGCCAGCTCACCCCAGCAGGAACCGAAACGCGGCTACACCTTC
NA,NA,TRBJ1-5,TRBV2,CASSSTAGFSQPQHF,TGTGCCAGCAGTTCGACGGCGGGATTCAGTCAGCCCCAGCATTTT
TRBD1,NA,TRBJ1-5,TRBV30,CAWRGQGGNQPQHF,TGTGCCTGGAGAGGACAGGGGGGCAATCAGCCCCAGCATTTT
NA,NA,TRBJ2-7,TRBV5-4,CASSLNQGMGEQYF,TGTGCCAGCAGCTTGAACCAGGGGATGGGCGAGCAGTACTTC
NA,few,TRBJ1-2,TRBV29-1,CSTDSDGYTF,TGCAGCACTGACAGCGATGGCTACACCTTC
NA,NA,TRBJ2-1,TRBV29-1,CSVFHQSGNEQFF,TGCAGCGTTTTTCACCAGTCTGGAAATGAGCAGTTCTTC